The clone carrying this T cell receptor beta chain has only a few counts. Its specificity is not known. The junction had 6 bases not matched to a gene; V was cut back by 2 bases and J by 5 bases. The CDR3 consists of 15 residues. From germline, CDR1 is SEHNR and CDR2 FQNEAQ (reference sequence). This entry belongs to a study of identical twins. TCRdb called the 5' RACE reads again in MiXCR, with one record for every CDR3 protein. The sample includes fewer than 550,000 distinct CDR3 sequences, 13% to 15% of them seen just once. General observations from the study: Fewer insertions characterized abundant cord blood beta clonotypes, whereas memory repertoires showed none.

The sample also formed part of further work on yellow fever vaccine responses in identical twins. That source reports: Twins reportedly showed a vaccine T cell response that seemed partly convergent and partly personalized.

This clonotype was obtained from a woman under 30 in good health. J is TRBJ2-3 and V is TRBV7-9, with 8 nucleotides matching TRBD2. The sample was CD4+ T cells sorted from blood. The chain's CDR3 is CASSLRFGGEDTQYF. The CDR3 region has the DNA TGTGCCAGCAGCTTAAGGTTCGGGGGGGAAGATACGCAGTATTTT.